This TCR beta chain was observed in a study of human T cells and chemical hapten exposure (dated by TCRdb to the early 2020s). At the level of the whole study: For sensitization, 2% DPC in acetone was applied to a roughly 2 cm by roughly 2 cm area of upper inner arm skin. Approximately 30 alopecia patients provided blood for TCR sequencing at one to four time points (pre-sensitization, 2, 6 and 24 weeks). Libraries were pooled for sequencing, and per-sample TCR yields varied mainly because of small differences in library volumes within the pool. Blood samples were taken from patients before sensitization (week 0) and at 2, 6 and about 24 weeks after DPC sensitization. Throughout the roughly 26-week study period, patients were also given weekly therapeutic DPC doses on the scalp. Alopecia areata with under or over 50% scalp involvement, alopecia totalis and alopecia universalis were represented in the patient cohort, which was mostly female. Patch tests used Finn chambers with 0.01% DPC on the upper back, scored after 6 days by International Contact Dermatitis Research Group standards. The study tracked peripheral blood TCR repertoire changes in vivo during primary and secondary sensitization to the hapten diphenylcyclopropenone (DPC) in alopecia patients. On the study overall, not on this receptor specifically: Patch test score correlated positively with the number of PT1 expanded TCRs, reaching significance at thresholds 8, 16 and 32 but not at 4. Because all patients had alopecia, a presumed autoimmune disease, the immune response of the patients might differ from that of healthy individuals. Significantly more large CDR3 similarity clusters were formed by expanded TCRs than by pre-sensitization or healthy control sets, consistent with antigen-driven responses. DPC sensitization did not change how many TCRs were above 1 in 1000 frequency, and no evidence was found of alterations in global repertoire structure. Repeated subsampling changed both the strength of the expansion versus patch-test correlation and the threshold at which that correlation became significant.

The library was built by means of RACE. Reads for this sample came from a NextSeq 500. During library preparation, unique molecular identifiers were attached to individual cDNA molecules so that TCRs could be counted in a quantitative, reproducible way. Both TCR alpha and TCR beta chains were sequenced from each blood RNA sample. Per the original workflow: Samples had a median of around 92,000 TCRs, with a range from about 23,224 to 750,000. V, J and CDR3 annotation of the TCR reads was performed with the Decombinator software suite. For PS versus PT1 abundance plots, all samples were subsampled to the same number of TCRs (28,000). TCRs were defined as expanded if absent before sensitization and observed at least eight times at the 2-week time point. TCRdb itself trimmed the public reads at Q25 with fastp, ran MiXCR and retained productive beta chains. Rows with a matching CDR3 protein are joined into one entry that keeps the most common DNA and genes. The V and J calls were not made by the authors but by TCRdb's processing. This sample gives 80,000 to 95,000 distinct CDR3 sequences in total; around a tenth of them show up just once. The biggest ten clones account for 1.5% to 2% of the sample.

This clonotype was picked up many times. Its specific antigen is unknown. Qualities for individual bases were not recorded, and no much larger clone is one base off. Read against the paper, the sample's time point label means: patch test 2, 6 weeks after DPC sensitization. According to the study, the label for this sample's treatment or condition signals: therapeutic diphenylcyclopropenone sensitization with weekly scalp DPC. Blood at each patch-test visit was drawn before the patch test was applied. Patients were considered eligible if aged 18 to 70, diagnosed with alopecia and deemed suitable for DPC therapy, and patients were excluded if pregnant. Unfractionated whole blood was collected in Tempus Blood RNA tubes, and total RNA was extracted from that blood. The CDR3, from cysteine to phenylalanine, totals 16 residues. Just CDR3 DNA is preserved here, 48 bases in frame from base 1. CDR1 MDHEN and CDR2 SYDVKM were looked up in the germline V gene. Trimming takes 4 bases off V and 9 bases off J; junction bases not matched to a gene: 14.

Here the sequenced sample was whole blood, taken in connection with sensitization to the hapten diphenylcyclopropenone (DPC). The chain joins TRBV28 to TRBJ2-1, with 8 bases matching TRBD1. This receptor was identified in a man aged 18 to 35 with alopecia areata. Some clones in this sample may be carry-over from other donors' samples. The CDR3 here reads CASSWTQGAGISEQFF. In nucleotide form, the sequence is TGTGCCAGCAGTTGGACCCAGGGGGCAGGGATATCTGAGCAGTTCTTC.